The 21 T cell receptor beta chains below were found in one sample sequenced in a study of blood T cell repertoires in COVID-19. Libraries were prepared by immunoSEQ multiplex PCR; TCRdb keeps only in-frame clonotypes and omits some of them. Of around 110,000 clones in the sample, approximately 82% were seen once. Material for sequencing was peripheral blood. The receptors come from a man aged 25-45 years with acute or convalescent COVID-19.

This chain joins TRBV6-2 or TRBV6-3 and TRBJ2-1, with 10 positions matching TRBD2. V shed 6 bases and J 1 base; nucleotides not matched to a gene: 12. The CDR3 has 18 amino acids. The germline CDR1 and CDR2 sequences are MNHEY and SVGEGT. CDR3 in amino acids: CASSSPSGRALSYNEQFF. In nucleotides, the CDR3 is TGTGCCAGCAGCTCCCCTAGCGGGAGAGCTCTTTCCTACAATGAGCAGTTCTTC.

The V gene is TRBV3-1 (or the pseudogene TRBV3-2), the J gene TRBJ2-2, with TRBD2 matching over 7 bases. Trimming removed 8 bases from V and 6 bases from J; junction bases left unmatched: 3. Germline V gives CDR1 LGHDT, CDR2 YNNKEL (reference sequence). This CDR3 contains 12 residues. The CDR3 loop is CASFAGAGELFF. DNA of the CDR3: TGTGCCAGCTTTGCGGGGGCCGGGGAGCTGTTTTTT.

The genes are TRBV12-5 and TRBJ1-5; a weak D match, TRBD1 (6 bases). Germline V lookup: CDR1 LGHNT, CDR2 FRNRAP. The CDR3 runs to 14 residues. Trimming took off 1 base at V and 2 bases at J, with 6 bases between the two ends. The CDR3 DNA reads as TGTGCTAGTGGTTTGGGGACAGGCAATCAGCCCCAGCATTTT. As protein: CASGLGTGNQPQHF.

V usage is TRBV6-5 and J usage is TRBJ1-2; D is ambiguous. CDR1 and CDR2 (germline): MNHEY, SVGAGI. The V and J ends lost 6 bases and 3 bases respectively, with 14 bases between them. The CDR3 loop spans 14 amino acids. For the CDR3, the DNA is TGTGCCAGCAGAGACGTTCAGGATCACTATGGCTACACCTTC. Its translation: CASRDVQDHYGYTF.

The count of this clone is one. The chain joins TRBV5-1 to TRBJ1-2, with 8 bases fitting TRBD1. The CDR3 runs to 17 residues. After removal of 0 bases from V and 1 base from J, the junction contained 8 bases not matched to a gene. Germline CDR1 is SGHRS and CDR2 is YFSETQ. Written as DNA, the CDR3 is TGCGCCAGCAGCTTGGGGGCAGGGGGCGTCCTTAACTATGGCTACACCTTC. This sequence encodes CASSLGAGGVLNYGYTF.

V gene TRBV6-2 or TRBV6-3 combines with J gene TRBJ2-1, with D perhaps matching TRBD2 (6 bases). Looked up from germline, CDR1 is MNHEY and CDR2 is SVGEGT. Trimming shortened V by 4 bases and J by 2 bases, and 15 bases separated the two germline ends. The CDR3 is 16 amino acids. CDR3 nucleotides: TGTGCCAGCAGTTCTGATAGCGGACCTCCCTACAATGAGCAGTTCTTC. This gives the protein CASSSDSGPPYNEQFF.

The CDR3: CASRGDSGLTGELFF. DNA for the CDR3: TGTGCCAGCAGAGGGGACTCCGGACTCACCGGGGAGCTGTTTTTT. The chain uses TRBV2 and TRBJ2-2; D may be TRBD2 (6 bases). The CDR3 contains 15 residues. Germline V lookup: CDR1 SNHLY, CDR2 FYNNEI. Deletions cut 6 bases from V and 4 bases from J, with 15 bases between.

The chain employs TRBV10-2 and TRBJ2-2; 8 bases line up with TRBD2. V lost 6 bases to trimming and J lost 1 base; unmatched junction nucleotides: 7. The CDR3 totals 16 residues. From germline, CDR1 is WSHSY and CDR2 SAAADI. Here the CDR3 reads CASSSLAGMNTGELFF. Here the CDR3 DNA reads TGCGCCAGCAGCTCCTTAGCGGGGATGAACACCGGGGAGCTGTTTTTT.

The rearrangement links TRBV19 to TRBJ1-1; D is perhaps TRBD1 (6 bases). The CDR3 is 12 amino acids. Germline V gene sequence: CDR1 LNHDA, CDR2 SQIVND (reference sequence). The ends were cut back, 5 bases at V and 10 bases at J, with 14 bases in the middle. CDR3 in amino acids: CASSPQGWAAFF. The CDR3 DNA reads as TGTGCCAGTAGTCCACAGGGTTGGGCAGCTTTCTTT. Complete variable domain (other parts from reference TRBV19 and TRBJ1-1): DGGITQSPKYLFRKEGQNVTLSCEQNLNHDAMYWYRQDPGQGLRLIYYSQIVNDFQKGDIAEGYSVSREKKESFPLTVTSAQKNPTAFYLCASSPQGWAAFFGQGTRLTVV.

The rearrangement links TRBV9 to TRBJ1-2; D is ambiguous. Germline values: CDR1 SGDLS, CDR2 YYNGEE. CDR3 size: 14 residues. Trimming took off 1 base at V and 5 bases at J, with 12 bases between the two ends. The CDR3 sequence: CASSVSGRMYGYTF. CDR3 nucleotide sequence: TGTGCCAGCAGCGTAAGTGGCAGGATGTATGGCTACACCTTC.

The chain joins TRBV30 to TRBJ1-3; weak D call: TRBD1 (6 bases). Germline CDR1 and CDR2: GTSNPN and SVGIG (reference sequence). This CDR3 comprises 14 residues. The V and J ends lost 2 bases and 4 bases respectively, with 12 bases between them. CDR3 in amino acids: CAWSRQEAGNTIYF. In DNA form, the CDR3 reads TGTGCCTGGAGTAGACAGGAGGCCGGAAACACCATATATTTT.

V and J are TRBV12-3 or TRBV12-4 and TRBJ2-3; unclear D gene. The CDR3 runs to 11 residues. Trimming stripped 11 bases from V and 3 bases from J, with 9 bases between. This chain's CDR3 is CACVLTDTQYF. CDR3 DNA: TGTGCCTGCGTATTGACAGATACGCAGTATTTT.

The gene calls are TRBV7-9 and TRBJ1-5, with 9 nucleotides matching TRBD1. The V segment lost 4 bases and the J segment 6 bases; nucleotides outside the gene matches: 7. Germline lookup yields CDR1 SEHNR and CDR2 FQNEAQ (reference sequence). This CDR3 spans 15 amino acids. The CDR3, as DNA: TGTGCCAGCAGCTCCGGACAGGGGCCGGGTCAGCCCCAGCATTTT. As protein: CASSSGQGPGQPQHF.

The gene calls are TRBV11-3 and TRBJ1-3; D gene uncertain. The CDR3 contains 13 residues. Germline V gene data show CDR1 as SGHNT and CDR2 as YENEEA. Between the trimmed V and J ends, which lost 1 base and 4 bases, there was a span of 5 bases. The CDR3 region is CASSLGLGNTIYF. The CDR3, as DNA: TGTGCCAGCAGCTTAGGGCTCGGAAACACCATATATTTT.

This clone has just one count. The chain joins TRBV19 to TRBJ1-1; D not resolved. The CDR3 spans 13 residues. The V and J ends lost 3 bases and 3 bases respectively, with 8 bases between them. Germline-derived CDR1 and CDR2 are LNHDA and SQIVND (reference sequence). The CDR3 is CASSINRDTEAFF. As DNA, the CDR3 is TGTGCCAGTAGTATTAATCGGGACACTGAAGCTTTCTTT.

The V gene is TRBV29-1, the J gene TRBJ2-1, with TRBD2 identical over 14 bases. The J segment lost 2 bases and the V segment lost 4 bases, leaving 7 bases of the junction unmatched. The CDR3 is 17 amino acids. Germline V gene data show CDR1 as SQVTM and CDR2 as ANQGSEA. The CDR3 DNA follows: TGCAGCGTTGCGGGACTAGCGGGAGCCGAGACCTACAATGAGCAGTTCTTC. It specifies CSVAGLAGAETYNEQFF.

The CDR3 DNA is TGTGCCGGAGCCTCGGGACAAGGCCTACCTGGCTACACCTTC. This codes for CAGASGQGLPGYTF. This sequence joins TRBV30 and TRBJ1-2; possibly TRBD1 for D (6 bases). This CDR3 spans 14 amino acids. Germline CDR1 GTSNPN, CDR2 SVGIG (reference sequence). Trimming removed 8 bases at V and 7 bases at J, with 23 bases between.

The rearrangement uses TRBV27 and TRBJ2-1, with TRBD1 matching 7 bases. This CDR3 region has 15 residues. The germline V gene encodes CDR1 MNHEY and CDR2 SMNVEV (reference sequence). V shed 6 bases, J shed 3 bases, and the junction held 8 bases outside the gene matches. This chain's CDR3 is CASSAEGGRYNEQFF. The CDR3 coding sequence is TGTGCCAGCAGCGCCGAAGGGGGCCGCTACAATGAGCAGTTCTTC.

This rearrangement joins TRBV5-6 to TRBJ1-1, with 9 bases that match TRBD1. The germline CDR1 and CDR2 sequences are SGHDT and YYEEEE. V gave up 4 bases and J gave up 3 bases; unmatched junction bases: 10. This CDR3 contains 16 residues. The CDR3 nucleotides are TGTGCCAGCAGCCCCGGGACAGGGTGGGGGGACACTGAAGCTTTCTTT. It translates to CASSPGTGWGDTEAFF. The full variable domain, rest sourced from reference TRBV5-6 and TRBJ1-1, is DAGVTQSPTHLIKTRGQQVTLRCSPKSGHDTVSWYQQALGQGPQFIFQYYEEEERQRGNFPDRFSGHQFPNYSSELNVNALLLGDSALYLCASSPGTGWGDTEAFFGQGTRLTVV.

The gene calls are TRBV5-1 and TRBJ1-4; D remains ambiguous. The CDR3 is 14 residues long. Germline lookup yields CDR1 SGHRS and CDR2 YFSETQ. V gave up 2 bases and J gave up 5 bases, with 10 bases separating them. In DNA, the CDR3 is TGCGCCAGCAGCTTTTCCACGAGCAATGAAAAACTGTTTTTT. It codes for CASSFSTSNEKLFF. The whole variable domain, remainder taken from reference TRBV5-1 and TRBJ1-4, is KAGVTQTPRYLIKTRGQQVTLSCSPISGHRSVSWYQQTPGQGLQFLFEYFSETQRNKGNFPGRFSGRQFSNSRSEMNVSTLELGDSALYLCASSFSTSNEKLFFGSGTQLSVL.

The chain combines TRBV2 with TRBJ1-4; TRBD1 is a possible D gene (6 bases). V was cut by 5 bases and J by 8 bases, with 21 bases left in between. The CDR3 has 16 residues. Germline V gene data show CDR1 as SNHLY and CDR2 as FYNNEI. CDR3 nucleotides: TGTGCCAGCAGTCTAGAACAGGGAAGGACGGGGGAAAAACTGTTTTTT. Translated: CASSLEQGRTGEKLFF.